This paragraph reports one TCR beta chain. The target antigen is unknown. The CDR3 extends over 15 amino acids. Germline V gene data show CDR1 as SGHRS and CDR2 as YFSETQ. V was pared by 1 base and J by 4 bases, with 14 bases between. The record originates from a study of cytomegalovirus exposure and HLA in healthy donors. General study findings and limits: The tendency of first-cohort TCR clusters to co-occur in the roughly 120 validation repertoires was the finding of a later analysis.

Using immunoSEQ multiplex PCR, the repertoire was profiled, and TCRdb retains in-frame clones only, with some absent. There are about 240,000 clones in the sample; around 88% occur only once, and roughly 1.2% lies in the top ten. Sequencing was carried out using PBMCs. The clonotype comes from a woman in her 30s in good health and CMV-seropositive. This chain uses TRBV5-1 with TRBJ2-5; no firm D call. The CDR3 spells CASSLMSSSRETQYF. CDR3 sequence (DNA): TGCGCCAGCAGCTTGATGTCTTCCTCCCGAGAGACCCAGTACTTC.